This TCR beta chain was found in a study of blood T cell repertoires in COVID-19. Study as a whole: Spain, Italy and the United States supplied samples that represented acute and convalescent COVID-19.

TCRdb's copy holds only in-frame clones and misses some; the assay was immunoSEQ multiplex PCR. This table has about 400,000 clones, 88% appearing once. The sample was PBMCs or T cells enriched from blood (not recorded which). The TCR was taken from a woman aged 35 to 49 with acute COVID-19.

Here the CDR3 reads CASSIYRGNQPQHF. CDR3 sequence (DNA): TGTGCCAGCAGCATTTACAGGGGAAATCAGCCCCAGCATTTT. V usage is TRBV5-8 and J usage is TRBJ1-5, with 7 positions matching TRBD1. Germline V gene sequence: CDR1 SGHTS, CDR2 YDEGEE. The V and J ends lost 4 bases and 4 bases, in that order; junction bases with no gene match: 5. This CDR3 region has 14 residues.